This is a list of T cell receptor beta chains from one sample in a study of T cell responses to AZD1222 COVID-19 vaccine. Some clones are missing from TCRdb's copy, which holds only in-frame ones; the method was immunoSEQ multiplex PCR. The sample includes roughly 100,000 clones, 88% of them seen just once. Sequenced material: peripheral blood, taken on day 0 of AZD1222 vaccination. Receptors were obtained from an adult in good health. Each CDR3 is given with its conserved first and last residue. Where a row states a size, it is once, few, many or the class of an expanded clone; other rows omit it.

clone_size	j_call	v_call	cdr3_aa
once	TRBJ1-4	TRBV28	CASRPPDGGPNEKLFF
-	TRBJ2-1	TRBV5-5	CASSLASGGTYNEQFF
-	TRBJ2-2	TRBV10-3	CAISDGGNTGELFF
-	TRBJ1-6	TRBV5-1	CASSLDSLYNSPLHF
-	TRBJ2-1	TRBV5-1	CASSFWTGGSYNEQFF
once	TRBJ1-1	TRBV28	CASSQGRLVTEAFF
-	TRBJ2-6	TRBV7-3	CASSPTTTETGLAGANVLTF
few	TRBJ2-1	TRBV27	CASSLNSGGMHNEQFF
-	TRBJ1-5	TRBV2	CASSVLWNQPQHF
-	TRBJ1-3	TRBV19	CASSIGTGGITGNTIYF
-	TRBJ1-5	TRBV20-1	CSASGLGPGGYYSNQPQHF
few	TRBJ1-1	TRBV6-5	CASRGDRDEAFF
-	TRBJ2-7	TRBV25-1	CASRPGGREDQYF
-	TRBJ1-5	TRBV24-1	CATSDLGQPQHF